These T cell receptor beta chains were read from a single sample in a study of blood T cell repertoires in COVID-19. Sequencing was performed with immunoSEQ multiplex PCR; in TCRdb, only in-frame clones are kept and a portion is missing. This sample has about 260,000 clones, with around 86% found just once. Sequencing used peripheral blood. The receptors originated from a man in his forties with active or convalescent COVID-19. CDR3s include the opening cysteine and the closing phenylalanine or tryptophan. Each record gives: D gene, V gene, clone size, J gene, CDR3 protein, CDR3 DNA. The D gene is left open where the match is weak. The size of a clone is reported for some rows only, either as once, few or many, or as a class for expanded clones.

TRBD1,TRBV3-1/TRBV3-2,NA,TRBJ2-1,CASSRSGTGGYNEQFF,TGTGCCAGCAGCCGCTCCGGGACAGGAGGCTACAATGAGCAGTTCTTC
TRBD1,TRBV6-6,NA,TRBJ1-5,CASRDSSNQPQHF,TGTGCCAGCCGGGACAGTAGCAATCAGCCCCAGCATTTT
NA,TRBV2,NA,TRBJ2-3,CASMSEVRWSTDTQYF,TGTGCCAGCATGAGCGAAGTAAGGTGGAGCACAGATACGCAGTATTTT
NA,TRBV3-1/TRBV3-2,NA,TRBJ2-7,CASSQVSGTYEQYF,TGTGCCAGCAGCCAAGTATCGGGGACCTACGAGCAGTACTTC
TRBD1,TRBV27,NA,TRBJ1-1,CASSKRPTGVTEAFF,TGTGCCAGCAGCAAAAGACCCACAGGGGTGACTGAAGCTTTCTTT
TRBD2,TRBV6-4,once,TRBJ2-3,CASRAYGRGGPDTQYF,TGTGCCAGCAGGGCATACGGGAGGGGGGGGCCAGATACGCAGTATTTT
NA,TRBV3-1/TRBV3-2,once,TRBJ2-4,CASTQGSDIQYF,TGTGCCAGCACCCAGGGCTCGGACATTCAGTACTTC
TRBD1,TRBV30,NA,TRBJ2-5,CAWSADRGRETQYF,TGTGCCTGGAGTGCGGACAGGGGGAGAGAGACCCAGTACTTC
NA,TRBV12-3/TRBV12-4,once,TRBJ1-2,CASSKGGDGYTF,TGTGCCAGCTCCAAGGGGGGGGATGGCTACACCTTC
TRBD1,TRBV27,NA,TRBJ1-5,CASSLRGTVSNQPQHF,TGTGCCAGCAGTTTGAGAGGGACAGTTAGCAATCAGCCCCAGCATTTT
NA,TRBV2,NA,TRBJ1-4,CASSERGAARSF,TGTGCCAGCAGTGAAAGGGGCGCCGCCCGGAGTTTT
TRBD1,TRBV12-5,NA,TRBJ1-2,CASGSEQTGWDYGYTF,TGTGCTAGTGGTTCGGAGCAGACAGGGTGGGACTATGGCTACACCTTC
TRBD2,TRBV9,NA,TRBJ2-1,CASSVVASGRVYNEQFF,TGTGCCAGCAGCGTAGTCGCTAGCGGGAGGGTATACAATGAGCAGTTCTTC
TRBD1,TRBV3-1/TRBV3-2,NA,TRBJ2-2,CASSQAGGGIGELFF,TGTGCCAGCAGCCAAGCAGGGGGCGGAATCGGGGAGCTGTTTTTT
NA,TRBV10-3,once,TRBJ1-5,CAISPYRDQPQHF,TGTGCCATCAGCCCCTACAGGGATCAGCCCCAGCATTTT
NA,TRBV19,once,TRBJ1-6,CASSIQQYNSPLHF,TGTGCCAGTAGTATACAACAGTATAATTCACCCCTCCACTTT
TRBD2,TRBV6-5,NA,TRBJ2-7,CASQVPASGAYEQYF,TGTGCCAGCCAGGTTCCTGCGAGCGGGGCCTACGAGCAGTACTTC
TRBD2,TRBV6-5,NA,TRBJ2-7,CASKAGGPGEQYF,TGTGCCAGCAAAGCGGGGGGGCCGGGGGAGCAGTACTTC
NA,TRBV5-1,NA,TRBJ2-2,CASGSPGGGELFF,TGCGCCAGCGGGTCTCCCGGGGGCGGGGAGCTGTTTTTT
TRBD1,TRBV5-6,NA,TRBJ2-1,CASSAGTGEQFF,TGTGCCAGCAGCGCTGGGACAGGGGAGCAGTTCTTC
NA,TRBV5-1,NA,TRBJ2-1,CASSLWGQDEQFF,TGCGCCAGCAGCTTGTGGGGCCAGGATGAGCAGTTCTTC
TRBD1,TRBV5-8,NA,TRBJ1-5,CASWNTGVNQPQHF,TGTGCCAGCTGGAATACAGGGGTCAATCAGCCCCAGCATTTT
TRBD1,TRBV5-5,NA,TRBJ1-5,CASSVGTVDQPQHF,TGTGCCAGCAGCGTGGGGACAGTTGATCAGCCCCAGCATTTT
NA,TRBV4-1,NA,TRBJ2-2,CASSLSPGLDTGELFF,TGCGCCAGCAGCCTGTCTCCGGGATTGGACACCGGGGAGCTGTTTTTT
NA,TRBV19,NA,TRBJ1-5,CASSIGVSGGNQPQHF,TGTGCCAGTAGTATCGGGGTGTCGGGTGGCAATCAGCCCCAGCATTTT
TRBD2,TRBV2,NA,TRBJ2-1,CASSPGLAGGYNEQFF,TGTGCCAGCAGCCCAGGACTAGCGGGGGGGTACAATGAGCAGTTCTTC
TRBD2,TRBV7-2,NA,TRBJ2-4,CASSLAASGSALLNIQYF,TGTGCCAGCAGCTTAGCTGCTAGCGGGAGCGCCCTTTTAAACATTCAGTACTTC
TRBD2,TRBV19,NA,TRBJ2-1,CASSTLGTSGRSEQFF,TGTGCCAGTAGTACGCTCGGGACTAGCGGGAGGAGTGAGCAGTTCTTC
TRBD2,TRBV4-1,once,TRBJ2-1,CASSQGTSGSHSYNEQFF,TGCGCCAGCAGCCAGGGAACTAGCGGGTCCCACTCCTACAATGAGCAGTTCTTC
NA,TRBV29-1,NA,TRBJ1-1,CSVEHGQGAFF,TGCAGCGTTGAGCACGGGCAGGGAGCTTTCTTT
TRBD1,TRBV9,once,TRBJ1-2,CASSPEGGTGSQGYTF,TGTGCCAGCAGCCCCGAGGGGGGGACAGGCTCTCAAGGCTACACCTTC
TRBD2,TRBV6-1,NA,TRBJ2-3,CASSVAGGSSTDTQYF,TGTGCCAGCAGTGTAGCGGGGGGGAGCAGCACAGATACGCAGTATTTT
TRBD2,TRBV27,few,TRBJ2-3,CASSFTGGIGDTQYF,TGTGCCAGCAGTTTTACGGGGGGGATTGGGGATACGCAGTATTTT
TRBD1,TRBV9,NA,TRBJ2-2,CASRAQGETGELFF,TGTGCCAGCAGGGCTCAGGGGGAAACCGGGGAGCTGTTTTTT
TRBD1,TRBV15,NA,TRBJ1-3,CATSRGQGKGKRNTIYF,TGTGCCACCAGCAGAGGACAGGGTAAAGGAAAGAGAAACACCATATATTTT
NA,TRBV5-6,NA,TRBJ2-2,CASSLPQAGELFF,TGTGCCAGCAGCTTGCCACAGGCCGGGGAGCTGTTTTTT
NA,TRBV10-3,NA,TRBJ1-6,CAIKPNPGPNSPLHF,TGTGCCATCAAACCTAACCCGGGTCCCAATTCACCCCTCCACTTT
NA,TRBV12-3/TRBV12-4,few,TRBJ2-5,CASSPGQGETQYF,TGTGCCAGCAGTCCGGGACAAGGAGAGACCCAGTACTTC
NA,TRBV20-1,NA,TRBJ2-7,CSARETYEQYF,TGCAGTGCCCGTGAGACCTACGAGCAGTACTTC
NA,TRBV30,NA,TRBJ2-5,CAWSVGFRETQYF,TGTGCCTGGAGTGTAGGTTTCAGGGAGACCCAGTACTTC
NA,TRBV12-3/TRBV12-4,NA,TRBJ1-2,CASSLGGDGYTF,TGTGCCAGCAGTTTGGGGGGGGACGGCTACACCTTC
NA,TRBV27,NA,TRBJ2-1,CASSYTYRDNEQFF,TGTGCCAGCAGCTACACCTACAGGGACAATGAGCAGTTCTTC
NA,TRBV6-5,NA,TRBJ2-7,CASSQASSSYEQYF,TGTGCCAGCAGCCAAGCTAGCAGCTCCTACGAGCAGTACTTC
TRBD1,TRBV9,NA,TRBJ1-1,CASSGRGTANTEAFF,TGTGCCAGCAGCGGCCGAGGGACAGCTAACACTGAAGCTTTCTTT
TRBD2,TRBV6-4,NA,TRBJ2-2,CASKGLADTGELFF,TGTGCCAGCAAAGGACTAGCGGACACCGGGGAGCTGTTTTTT
TRBD1,TRBV18,NA,TRBJ1-6,CASSRDRGANSPLHF,TGTGCCAGCTCAAGGGACAGGGGGGCTAATTCACCCCTCCACTTT
TRBD1,TRBV9,NA,TRBJ2-7,CARGQLRLSSYEQYF,TGTGCCAGGGGACAGTTACGCTTGAGCTCCTACGAGCAGTACTTC
NA,TRBV19,NA,TRBJ2-2,CASSIDGADKAGRGGELFF,TGTGCCAGTAGTATAGATGGAGCCGACAAGGCAGGGCGTGGCGGGGAGCTGTTTTTT
NA,TRBV5-6,few,TRBJ2-1,CASSRLVNEQFF,TGTGCCAGCAGCCGCTTAGTGAATGAGCAGTTCTTC